Below are 11 T cell receptor beta chains sequenced from a single sample in a study of cytomegalovirus exposure and HLA in healthy donors (dated by TCRdb to about 2017). Library preparation employed the immunoSEQ multiplex PCR assay. The table comes from immuneACCESS by way of TCRdb, which keeps in-frame sequences with V and J called. Part of the clones is missing from these tables; in studies checked, under half for an unresolved V gene and the rest for unknown reasons. The sample table records roughly 150,000 clones; roughly 84% of these occur just once. The ten largest clonotypes hold roughly 10% of the sample. The sequenced sample was PBMCs. The receptors shown here come from a young man in good health and CMV-seropositive.

The chain uses TRBV19 and TRBJ2-2, with D perhaps TRBD2 (8 bases). This CDR3 spans 19 amino acids. V was clipped by 1 base and J by 6 bases, with 24 bases between them. Germline-derived CDR1 and CDR2 are LNHDA and SQIVND (reference sequence). The CDR3 DNA reads as TGTGCCAGTAGTATAGTCCCATTTCCCGGGACAGCGGGGGCCGGGGAGCTGTTTTTT. Amino acid sequence: CASSIVPFPGTAGAGELFF.

The CDR3 DNA sequence: TGTGCCACCGGGACAGGAGCCTACGAGCAGTACTTC. Amino acid sequence: CATGTGAYEQYF. The V call is TRBV6-6, the J call TRBJ2-7; 8 nucleotides agree with TRBD1. The CDR3 runs to 12 residues. V trimming: 10 bases; J trimming: 2 bases; junction bases outside the gene matches: 4. From germline, CDR1 is MNHNY and CDR2 SVGAGI (reference sequence).

This clone is medium-sized within its sample. The chain is built from TRBV6-5 and TRBJ2-7; 8 bases map to TRBD1. J lost 3 bases, V lost 2 bases, and 3 bases had no gene match. Germline V lookup: CDR1 MNHEY, CDR2 SVGAGI. CDR3 length: 14 amino acids. This chain's CDR3 is CASSYDGQGYEQYF. CDR3 in DNA: TGTGCCAGCAGTTACGATGGACAGGGCTACGAGCAGTACTTC.

This rearrangement joins TRBV30 to TRBJ2-5; D perhaps matches TRBD1 (6 bases). V lost 0 bases to trimming and J lost 5 bases, with 10 bases between them. CDR1 GTSNPN and CDR2 SVGIG come from the germline V gene (reference sequence). The length of the CDR3 is 13 residues. The CDR3 sequence: CAWSVGQTETQYF. The CDR3 DNA reads TGTGCCTGGAGTGTAGGACAGACGGAGACCCAGTACTTC.

This chain connects TRBV6-5 to TRBJ1-1; TRBD1 might be the D (5 bases). The V end lost 10 bases, the J end lost 0 bases, and 15 bases lay between the germline ends. Germline loops: CDR1 MNHEY, CDR2 SVGAGI. The CDR3 has 14 amino acids. The CDR3 loop reads CATRVGLMNTEAFF. The CDR3 DNA reads TGTGCCACCCGGGTGGGGCTTATGAACACTGAAGCTTTCTTT.

The chain has TRBV5-1 and TRBJ2-7, with D unresolved. The germline V gene has CDR1 SGHRS and CDR2 YFSETQ. Trimming took off 0 bases at V and 2 bases at J, with 12 bases between the two ends. The CDR3 length is 15 residues. As DNA, the CDR3 is TGCGCCAGCAGCTTGGATAGAACTGGTACCTACGAGCAGTACTTC. Amino acids: CASSLDRTGTYEQYF.

V and J are TRBV30 and TRBJ2-1; 13 nucleotides agree with TRBD2. The CDR3 runs to 17 residues. Per the germline V gene, CDR1 is GTSNPN and CDR2 is SVGIG (reference sequence). After removal of 0 bases from V and 8 bases from J, the junction contained 10 bases not matched to a gene. In nucleotides, the CDR3 is TGTGCCTGGAGTGTACTAGCGGGGGGGCCCCCCCGCTATGAGCAGTTCTTC. Residues: CAWSVLAGGPPRYEQFF. The whole variable domain, remainder taken from reference TRBV30 and TRBJ2-1, is SQTIHQWPATLVQPVGSPLSLECTVEGTSNPNLYWYRQAAGRGLQLLFYSVGIGQISSEVPQNLSASRPQDRQFILSSKKLLLSDSGFYLCAWSVLAGGPPRYEQFFGPGTRLTVL.

This sequence joins TRBV28 and TRBJ1-5; 10 positions agree with TRBD1. The CDR3 spans 16 residues. The germline V gene has CDR1 MDHEN and CDR2 SYDVKM. V shed 1 base and J 4 bases; nucleotides not matched to a gene: 4. CDR3 region: CASSLLRDRGNQPQHF. DNA for the CDR3: TGTGCCAGCAGTTTATTACGGGACAGGGGAAATCAGCCCCAGCATTTT.

V and J are TRBV18 and TRBJ1-4; D is perhaps TRBD1 (6 bases). This CDR3 has 17 amino acids. CDR1 and CDR2 from the germline V gene are KGHSH and LQKENI. V was pared by 3 bases and J by 4 bases, with 18 bases between. CDR3: CASSPLAGTSDNEKLFF. Written as DNA, the CDR3 is TGTGCCAGCTCACCCCTAGCCGGGACATCGGATAATGAAAAACTGTTTTTT. Full variable domain (outside the CDR3, taken from reference TRBV18 and TRBJ1-4): NAGVMQNPRHLVRRRGQEARLRCSPMKGHSHVYWYRQLPEEGLKFMVYLQKENIIDESGMPKERFSAEFPKEGPSILRIQQVVRGDSAAYFCASSPLAGTSDNEKLFFGSGTQLSVL.

CDR3 in amino acids: CASSFDGGGNSPLHF. As DNA, the CDR3 is TGTGCCAGCAGTTTTGACGGAGGAGGGAATTCACCCCTCCACTTT. The rearrangement uses TRBV28 and TRBJ1-6, with D unresolved. The CDR3 has 15 amino acids. The ends were cut back, 3 bases at V and 7 bases at J, with 13 bases in the middle. CDR1 is MDHEN, CDR2 SYDVKM, per germline.

This chain joins TRBV25-1 and TRBJ1-4, with TRBD1 as a possible D gene (6 bases). V lost 7 bases, J lost 8 bases, and 14 bases lay in between. Per the germline V gene, CDR1 is MGHDK and CDR2 is SYGVNS. This CDR3 is 13 amino acids long. The CDR3 region has the DNA TGTGCCAGCACCGGCAGGGGACGCGAAAAACTGTTTTTT. This encodes CASTGRGREKLFF.